A selection of T cell receptor beta chains follows, all from one sample in a study of post-analysis software for immune sequencing data. TCRdb called the PCR reads again in MiXCR, with one record for every CDR3 protein. The sample lists hundreds of thousands of distinct CDR3 sequences, roughly 29% occurring once. The sample consisted of blood. The receptors originated from a girl aged 10 to 17 with multiple sclerosis. Both conserved end residues are part of each CDR3. A D gene is named only where the DNA matches it firmly. Only some rows state a clone size, as once, few, many or a class for expanded clones.

j_gene	v_gene	abundance	d_gene	CDR3aa	CDR3nt
TRBJ2-5	TRBV4-3	-	TRBD2	CASSQSRPTSGTYKQYF	TGCGCCAGCAGCCAAAGTCGTCCGACTAGCGGCACCTACAAGCAGTACTTC
TRBJ2-7	TRBV3-1	few	TRBD1	CASSLPGQGWNEQYF	TGTGCCAGCAGCCTGCCCGGACAGGGATGGAACGAGCAGTACTTC
TRBJ2-3	TRBV5-1	-	-	CASSLALGLPSTDTQYF	TGCGCCAGCAGTTTGGCCCTGGGCCTACCCAGCACAGATACGCAGTATTTT
TRBJ2-5	TRBV20-1	few	-	CSAPNPAGGRNQETQYF	TGCAGTGCCCCGAACCCAGCCGGGGGTCGAAACCAAGAGACCCAGTACTTC
TRBJ2-1	TRBV20-1	-	-	CSARPTVSSYNEQFF	TGCAGTGCTAGACCCACTGTTAGCTCCTACAATGAGCAGTTCTTC
TRBJ2-5	TRBV5-1	-	-	CASSSVGYQETQYF	TGCGCCAGCAGTTCTGTGGGTTACCAAGAGACCCAGTACTTC
TRBJ1-2	TRBV7-8	-	-	CASSLAQAAGGYTF	TGTGCCAGCAGCTTAGCGCAGGCCGCCGGCGGCTACACCTTC
TRBJ2-7	TRBV7-2	few	-	CASSLEWVSYEQYF	TGTGCCAGCAGCTTAGAGTGGGTCTCCTACGAGCAGTACTTC
TRBJ1-1	TRBV11-1	-	-	CASSLAGANLNTEAFF	TGTGCCAGCAGCTTAGCTGGGGCCAACCTGAACACTGAAGCTTTCTTT
TRBJ1-2	TRBV20-1	-	-	CSASSARYFLNTF	TGCAGTGCTAGTTCGGCCAGATACTTTCTTAACACCTTC
TRBJ2-5	TRBV7-8	-	TRBD2	CASSLISLAGGQETQYF	TGTGCCAGCAGCTTAATTTCTCTAGCGGGAGGGCAAGAGACCCAGTACTTC
TRBJ1-1	TRBV28	-	TRBD1	CASTLQGEDTEAFF	TGTGCCAGCACTCTACAGGGGGAGGACACTGAAGCTTTCTTT
TRBJ2-5	TRBV27	many	-	CASSLSPGSARGTQYF	TGTGCCAGCAGTTTATCCCCGGGGAGCGCTAGGGGGACCCAGTACTTC
TRBJ1-2	TRBV6-2/TRBV6-3	-	-	CASSYLRDYGYTF	TGTGCCAGCAGTTACCTTCGGGACTATGGCTACACCTTC